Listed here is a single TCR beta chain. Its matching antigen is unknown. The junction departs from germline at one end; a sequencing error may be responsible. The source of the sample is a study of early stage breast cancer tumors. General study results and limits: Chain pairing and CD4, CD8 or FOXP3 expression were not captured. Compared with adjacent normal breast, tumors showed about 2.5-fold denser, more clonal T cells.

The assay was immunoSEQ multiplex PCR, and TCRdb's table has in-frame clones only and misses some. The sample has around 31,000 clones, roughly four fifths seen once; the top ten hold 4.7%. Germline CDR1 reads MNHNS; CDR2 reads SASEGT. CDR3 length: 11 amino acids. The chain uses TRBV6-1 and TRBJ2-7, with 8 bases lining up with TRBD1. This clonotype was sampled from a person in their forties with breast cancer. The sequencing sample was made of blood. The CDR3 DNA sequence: TGTGCCAGCAGTGAAGAGGGGACAGGAGCCTTC. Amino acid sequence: CASSEEGTGAF.